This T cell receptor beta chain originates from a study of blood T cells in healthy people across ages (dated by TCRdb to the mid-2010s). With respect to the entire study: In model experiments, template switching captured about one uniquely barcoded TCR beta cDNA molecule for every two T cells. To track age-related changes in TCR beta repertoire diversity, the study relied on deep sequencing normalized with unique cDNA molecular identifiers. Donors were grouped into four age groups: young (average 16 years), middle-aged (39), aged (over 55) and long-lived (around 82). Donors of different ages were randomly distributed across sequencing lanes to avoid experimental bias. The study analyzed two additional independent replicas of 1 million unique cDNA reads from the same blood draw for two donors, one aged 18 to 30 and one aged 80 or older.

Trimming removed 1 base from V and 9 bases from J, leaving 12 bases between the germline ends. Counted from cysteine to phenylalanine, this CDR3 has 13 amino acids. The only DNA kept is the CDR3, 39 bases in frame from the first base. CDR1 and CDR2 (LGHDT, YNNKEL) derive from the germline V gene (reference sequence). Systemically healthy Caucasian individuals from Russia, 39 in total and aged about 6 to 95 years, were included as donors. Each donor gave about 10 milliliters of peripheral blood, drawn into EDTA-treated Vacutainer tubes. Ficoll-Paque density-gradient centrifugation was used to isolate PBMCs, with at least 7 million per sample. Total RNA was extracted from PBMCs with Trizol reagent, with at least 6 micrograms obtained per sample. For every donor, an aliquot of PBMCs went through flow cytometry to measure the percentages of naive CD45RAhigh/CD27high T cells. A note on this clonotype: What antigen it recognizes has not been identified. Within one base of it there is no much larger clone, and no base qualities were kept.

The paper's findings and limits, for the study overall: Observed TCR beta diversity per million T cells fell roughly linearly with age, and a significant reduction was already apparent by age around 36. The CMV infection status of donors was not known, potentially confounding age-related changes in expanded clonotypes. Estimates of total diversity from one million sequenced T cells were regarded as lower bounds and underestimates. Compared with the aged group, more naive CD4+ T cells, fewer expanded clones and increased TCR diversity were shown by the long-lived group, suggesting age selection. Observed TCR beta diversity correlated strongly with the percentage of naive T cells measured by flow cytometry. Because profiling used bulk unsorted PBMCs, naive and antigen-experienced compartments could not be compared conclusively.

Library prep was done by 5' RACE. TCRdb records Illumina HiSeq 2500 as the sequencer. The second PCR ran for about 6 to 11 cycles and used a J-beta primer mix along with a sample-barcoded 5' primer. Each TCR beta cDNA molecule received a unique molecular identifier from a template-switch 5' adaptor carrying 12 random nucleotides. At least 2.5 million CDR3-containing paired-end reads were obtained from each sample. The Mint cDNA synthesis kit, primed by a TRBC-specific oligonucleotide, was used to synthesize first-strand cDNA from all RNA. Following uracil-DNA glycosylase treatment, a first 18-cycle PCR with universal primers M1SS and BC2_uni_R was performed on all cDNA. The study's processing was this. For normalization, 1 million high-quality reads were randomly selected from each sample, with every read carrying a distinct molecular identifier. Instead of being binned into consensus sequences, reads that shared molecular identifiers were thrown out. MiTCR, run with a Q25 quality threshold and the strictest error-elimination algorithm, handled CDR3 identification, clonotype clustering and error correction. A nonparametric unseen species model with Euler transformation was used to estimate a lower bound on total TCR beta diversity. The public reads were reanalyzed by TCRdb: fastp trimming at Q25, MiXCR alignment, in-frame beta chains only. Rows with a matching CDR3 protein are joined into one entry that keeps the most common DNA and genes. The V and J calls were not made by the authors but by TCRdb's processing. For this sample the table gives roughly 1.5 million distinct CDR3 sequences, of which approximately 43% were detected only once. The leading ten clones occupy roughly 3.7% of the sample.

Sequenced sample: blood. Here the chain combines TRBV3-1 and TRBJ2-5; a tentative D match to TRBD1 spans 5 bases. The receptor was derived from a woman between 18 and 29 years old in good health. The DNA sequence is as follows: TGTGCCAGCAGCCAAGTTTCAGGGTGGGCCCAGTACTTC. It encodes CASSQVSGWAQYF.